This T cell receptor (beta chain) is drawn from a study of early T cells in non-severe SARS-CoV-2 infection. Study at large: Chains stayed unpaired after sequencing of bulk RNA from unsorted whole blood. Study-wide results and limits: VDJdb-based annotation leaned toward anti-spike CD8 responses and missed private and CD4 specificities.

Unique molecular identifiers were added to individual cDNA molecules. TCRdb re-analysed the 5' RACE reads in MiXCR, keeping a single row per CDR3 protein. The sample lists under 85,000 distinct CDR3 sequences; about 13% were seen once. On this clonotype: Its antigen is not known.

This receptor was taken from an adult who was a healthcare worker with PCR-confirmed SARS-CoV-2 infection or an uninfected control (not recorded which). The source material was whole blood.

The CDR3, as DNA: TGCGCCAGCAGCTTGGCCATGGGACTAGCAACAGATACGCAGTATTTT. Amino acids: CASSLAMGLATDTQYF. V usage is TRBV5-1 and J usage is TRBJ2-3; TRBD2 matches at 9 bases. Trimming at V came to 0 bases and at J to 3 bases, leaving 5 bases not matched to a gene. The germline V gene encodes CDR1 SGHRS and CDR2 YFSETQ. The CDR3 is 16 amino acids.